This TCR beta chain was obtained from a study of cytomegalovirus exposure and HLA in healthy donors. Assay used: immunoSEQ multiplex PCR; TCRdb lists only in-frame clones, some missing. The table records over 90,000 clones, 85% to 95% of them present only once. V shed 4 bases and J 10 bases; nucleotides not matched to a gene: 6. Germline V CDR1 and CDR2: MNHEY, SMNVEV (reference sequence). The CDR3 totals 14 residues. The rearrangement joins TRBV27 to TRBJ2-4, with 11 nucleotides matching TRBD2. This receptor was identified in a woman under 30 in good health and CMV-seronegative. Material: PBMCs. The CDR3 loop is CASSSRLAGWIQYF. The CDR3 DNA reads TGTGCCAGCAGTTCCCGACTAGCGGGATGGATTCAGTACTTC.